This TCR beta chain came from a study of T-cell memory formation after mild COVID-19. TCRdb processed the 5' RACE reads anew with MiXCR; each CDR3 protein has one entry. The data contain some 490,000 distinct CDR3 sequences, approximately 18% of them singletons. Germline V gene sequence: CDR1 MNHNY, CDR2 SVGAGI (reference sequence). Trimming cost V 5 bases and J 5 bases; bases outside gene matches: 8. The CDR3 spans 15 residues. Points from the study as a whole: SARS-CoV-2 specificity was not confirmed for second-wave clones peaking on day 37.

About this clonotype: Its antigen is undetermined.

Source material: PBMCs or a T cell subset sorted from them (not recorded which). This receptor was obtained from an adult woman who had mild COVID-19 (a few samples of this study predate the infection). Cell type and time point are not known. This chain uses TRBV6-6 with TRBJ2-7; 11 bases line up with TRBD1. The CDR3 DNA follows: TGTGCCAGCAGTCCGTTCGGACAGGGGGCGAACGAGCAGTACTTC. Its translation: CASSPFGQGANEQYF.